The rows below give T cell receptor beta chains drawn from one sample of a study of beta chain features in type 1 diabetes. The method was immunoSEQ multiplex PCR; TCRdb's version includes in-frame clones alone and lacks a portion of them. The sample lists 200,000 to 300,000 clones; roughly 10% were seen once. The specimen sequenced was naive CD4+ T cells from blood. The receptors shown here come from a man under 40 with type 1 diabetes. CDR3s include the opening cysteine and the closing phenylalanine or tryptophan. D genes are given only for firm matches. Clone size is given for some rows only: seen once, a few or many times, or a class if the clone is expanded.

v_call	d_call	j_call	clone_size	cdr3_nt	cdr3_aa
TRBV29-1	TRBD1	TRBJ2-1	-	TGCAGCGTTCGGACAGGGGCCTTCTACAATGAGCAGTTCTTC	CSVRTGAFYNEQFF
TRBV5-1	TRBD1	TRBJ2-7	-	TGCGCCAGCAGCTTGATTGCAGGGGGCGACGAGCAGTACTTC	CASSLIAGGDEQYF
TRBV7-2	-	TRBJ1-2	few	TGTGCCAGCAGTGACAGAATAAATGGCTACACCTTC	CASSDRINGYTF
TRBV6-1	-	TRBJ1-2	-	TGTGCCAGCAGTGCGGTTTATGGCTACACCTTC	CASSAVYGYTF
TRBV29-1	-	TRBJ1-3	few	TGCAGCGTTGGAACAACCTCTGGAAACACCATATATTTT	CSVGTTSGNTIYF
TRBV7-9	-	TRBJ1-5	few	TGTGCCAGCAGCCTAGACGAGGGTCAGCCCCAGCATTTT	CASSLDEGQPQHF
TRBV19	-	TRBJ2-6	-	TGTGCCAGTAGGAGGGAGAACTCTGGGGCCAACGTCCTGACTTTC	CASRRENSGANVLTF
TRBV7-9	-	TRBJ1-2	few	TGTGCCAGCACTTCGTTTTCGGCGGGGGGCGTCCATGGCTACACCTTC	CASTSFSAGGVHGYTF
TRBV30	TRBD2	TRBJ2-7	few	TGTGCCTGGGGACTAGCCTACGAGCAGTACTTC	CAWGLAYEQYF
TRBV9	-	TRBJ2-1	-	TGTGCCAGCAGCGTCTATGGGCAGGGAGGTCATGAGCAGTTCTTC	CASSVYGQGGHEQFF
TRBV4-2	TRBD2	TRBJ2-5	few	TGTGCCAGCAGCCAACCAGGAGCGGGGGAGGAAGAGACCCAGTACTTC	CASSQPGAGEEETQYF
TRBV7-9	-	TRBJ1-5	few	TGTGCCAGCAGCTTAGGGGCCTCCGGCGGCAATCAGCCCCAGCATTTT	CASSLGASGGNQPQHF
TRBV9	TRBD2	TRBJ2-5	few	TGTGCCAGCAGCGTAGCAGGCGCTAGCGGGGGCCAAGAGACCCAGTACTTC	CASSVAGASGGQETQYF
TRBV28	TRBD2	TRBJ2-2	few	TGTGCCAGCAGTTTTACTAGCGGGGGAGCCGGGGAGCTGTTTTTT	CASSFTSGGAGELFF
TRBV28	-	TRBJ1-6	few	TGTGCCAGCAGTTCCCCGTCGTGGAGGAGGCGATCACCCCTCCACTTT	CASSSPSWRRRSPLHF
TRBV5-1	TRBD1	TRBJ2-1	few	TGCGCCAGCAGCTTAGGGACAGAATCCTACAATGAGCAGTTCTTC	CASSLGTESYNEQFF
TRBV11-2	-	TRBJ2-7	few	TGTGCCAGCAGCTTTGATATGCAGGGTCGGCACGAGCAGTACTTC	CASSFDMQGRHEQYF
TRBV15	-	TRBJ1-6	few	TGTGCCACCAGCCCGATGGCTAATTCACCCCTCCACTTT	CATSPMANSPLHF
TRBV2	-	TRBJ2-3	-	TGTGCCAGCATCCTGGGGGGATCCTCAGATACGCAGTATTTT	CASILGGSSDTQYF
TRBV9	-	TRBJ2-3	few	TGTGCCAGCAGCGCGGACAGTAGCACAGATACGCAGTATTTT	CASSADSSTDTQYF
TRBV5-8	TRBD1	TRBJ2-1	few	TGTGCCAGCAGCCCAAGGACAGGTCGGACGACCAATGAGCAGTTCTTC	CASSPRTGRTTNEQFF
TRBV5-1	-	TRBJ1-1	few	TGCGCCAGCAGCTTATCCGGGGGAAACACTGAAGCTTTCTTT	CASSLSGGNTEAFF
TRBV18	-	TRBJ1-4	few	TGTGCCAGCTCACCGCGGGGAGGTGAAAAACTGTTTTTT	CASSPRGGEKLFF
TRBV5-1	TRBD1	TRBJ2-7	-	TGCGCCAGCAGCCCCGGGACAGGGGTCTCCTACGAGCAGTACTTC	CASSPGTGVSYEQYF
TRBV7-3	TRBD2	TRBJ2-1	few	TGTGCCAGCAGCTTAAGGGCTAGCGGGGGGGCCGAATACAATGAGCAGTTCTTC	CASSLRASGGAEYNEQFF
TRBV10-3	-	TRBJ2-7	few	TGTGCCATCAGCTGGGGGGGGCAAGGCTACGAGCAGTACTTC	CAISWGGQGYEQYF
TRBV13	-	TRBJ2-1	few	TGTGCCAGCGGGGCTCGCAATGAGCAGTTCTTC	CASGARNEQFF
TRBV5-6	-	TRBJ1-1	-	TGTGCCAGCAGCCGCGGGGAGGGAAGAGAAGCTTTCTTT	CASSRGEGREAFF
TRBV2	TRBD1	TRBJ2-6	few	TGTGCCAGCGGAAAGACAGGGACTGGGGCCAACGTCCTGACTTTC	CASGKTGTGANVLTF
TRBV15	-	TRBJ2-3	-	TGTGCCACCAGCCCCCACACAGATACGCAGTATTTT	CATSPHTDTQYF
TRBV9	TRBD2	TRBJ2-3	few	TGTGCCAGCAGCTCCGCCCCAACTAGCGGGGGGCCAGATACGCAGTATTTT	CASSSAPTSGGPDTQYF
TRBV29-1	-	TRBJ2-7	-	TGCAGCGTTGGGAGCGAGCAGCACTTC	CSVGSEQHF
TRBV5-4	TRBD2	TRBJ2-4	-	TGTGCCAGCAGCTTGGCTAGCGGGGTTGGCGTTCAGTACTTC	CASSLASGVGVQYF
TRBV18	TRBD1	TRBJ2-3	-	TGTGCCAGCTCCCTGAGACAGGGGAGCACAGATACGCAGTATTTT	CASSLRQGSTDTQYF
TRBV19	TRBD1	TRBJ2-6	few	TGTGCCATCGGCAGGGGGCCACCCGGCGTCCTGACTTTC	CAIGRGPPGVLTF
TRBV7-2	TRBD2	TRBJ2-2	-	TGTGCCAGCAGCTATCGGGGGGGCCTCGGTCCCGGGGAGCTGTTTTTT	CASSYRGGLGPGELFF
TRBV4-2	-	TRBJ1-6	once	TGTGCCAGCAGCCAAGTAGGACAGTTTAATTCACCCCTCCACTTT	CASSQVGQFNSPLHF
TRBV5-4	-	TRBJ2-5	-	TGTGCCAGCAGCTCGACTAGGAGGGAGACCCAGTACTTC	CASSSTRRETQYF
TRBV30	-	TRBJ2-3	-	TGTGCCAAGAGTCAGGGTTCTCCAGATACGCAGTATTTT	CAKSQGSPDTQYF
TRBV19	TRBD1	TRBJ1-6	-	TGTGCCAGTAGAGAACTAAGGGACAGGGGATCACCCCTCCACTTT	CASRELRDRGSPLHF
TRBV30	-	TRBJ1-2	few	TGTGCCTGGAGTAAACAGGGAGGGTACGGCTACACCTTC	CAWSKQGGYGYTF